This T cell receptor (beta chain) was sequenced during a study of shared clonotypes between healthy human individuals. The CDR3 sequence is 12 residues long. Trimming cost V 4 bases and J 6 bases, with 9 bases left between them. Germline values: CDR1 SGHAT, CDR2 FQNNGV. Assay used: immunoSEQ multiplex PCR; TCRdb lists only in-frame clones, some missing. The sample lists around 450,000 clones, about four fifths occurring once. The receptor was derived from a woman aged 40 to 49 in good health. Some clones in this sample may be carry-over from other donors' samples. The sample taken for sequencing was PBMCs. The chain links TRBV11-2 to TRBJ1-2; tentatively, D is TRBD1 (6 bases). The CDR3, as DNA: TGTGCCAGCAGCTACGCAGGGGATGGCTACACCTTC. Its translation: CASSYAGDGYTF. Combining the CDR3 with reference TRBV11-2 and TRBJ1-2 gives the whole variable domain EAGVAQSPRYKIIEKRQSVAFWCNPISGHATLYWYQQILGQGPKLLIQFQNNGVVDDSQLPKDRFSAERLKGVDSTLKIQPAKLEDSAVYLCASSYAGDGYTFGSGTRLTVV.